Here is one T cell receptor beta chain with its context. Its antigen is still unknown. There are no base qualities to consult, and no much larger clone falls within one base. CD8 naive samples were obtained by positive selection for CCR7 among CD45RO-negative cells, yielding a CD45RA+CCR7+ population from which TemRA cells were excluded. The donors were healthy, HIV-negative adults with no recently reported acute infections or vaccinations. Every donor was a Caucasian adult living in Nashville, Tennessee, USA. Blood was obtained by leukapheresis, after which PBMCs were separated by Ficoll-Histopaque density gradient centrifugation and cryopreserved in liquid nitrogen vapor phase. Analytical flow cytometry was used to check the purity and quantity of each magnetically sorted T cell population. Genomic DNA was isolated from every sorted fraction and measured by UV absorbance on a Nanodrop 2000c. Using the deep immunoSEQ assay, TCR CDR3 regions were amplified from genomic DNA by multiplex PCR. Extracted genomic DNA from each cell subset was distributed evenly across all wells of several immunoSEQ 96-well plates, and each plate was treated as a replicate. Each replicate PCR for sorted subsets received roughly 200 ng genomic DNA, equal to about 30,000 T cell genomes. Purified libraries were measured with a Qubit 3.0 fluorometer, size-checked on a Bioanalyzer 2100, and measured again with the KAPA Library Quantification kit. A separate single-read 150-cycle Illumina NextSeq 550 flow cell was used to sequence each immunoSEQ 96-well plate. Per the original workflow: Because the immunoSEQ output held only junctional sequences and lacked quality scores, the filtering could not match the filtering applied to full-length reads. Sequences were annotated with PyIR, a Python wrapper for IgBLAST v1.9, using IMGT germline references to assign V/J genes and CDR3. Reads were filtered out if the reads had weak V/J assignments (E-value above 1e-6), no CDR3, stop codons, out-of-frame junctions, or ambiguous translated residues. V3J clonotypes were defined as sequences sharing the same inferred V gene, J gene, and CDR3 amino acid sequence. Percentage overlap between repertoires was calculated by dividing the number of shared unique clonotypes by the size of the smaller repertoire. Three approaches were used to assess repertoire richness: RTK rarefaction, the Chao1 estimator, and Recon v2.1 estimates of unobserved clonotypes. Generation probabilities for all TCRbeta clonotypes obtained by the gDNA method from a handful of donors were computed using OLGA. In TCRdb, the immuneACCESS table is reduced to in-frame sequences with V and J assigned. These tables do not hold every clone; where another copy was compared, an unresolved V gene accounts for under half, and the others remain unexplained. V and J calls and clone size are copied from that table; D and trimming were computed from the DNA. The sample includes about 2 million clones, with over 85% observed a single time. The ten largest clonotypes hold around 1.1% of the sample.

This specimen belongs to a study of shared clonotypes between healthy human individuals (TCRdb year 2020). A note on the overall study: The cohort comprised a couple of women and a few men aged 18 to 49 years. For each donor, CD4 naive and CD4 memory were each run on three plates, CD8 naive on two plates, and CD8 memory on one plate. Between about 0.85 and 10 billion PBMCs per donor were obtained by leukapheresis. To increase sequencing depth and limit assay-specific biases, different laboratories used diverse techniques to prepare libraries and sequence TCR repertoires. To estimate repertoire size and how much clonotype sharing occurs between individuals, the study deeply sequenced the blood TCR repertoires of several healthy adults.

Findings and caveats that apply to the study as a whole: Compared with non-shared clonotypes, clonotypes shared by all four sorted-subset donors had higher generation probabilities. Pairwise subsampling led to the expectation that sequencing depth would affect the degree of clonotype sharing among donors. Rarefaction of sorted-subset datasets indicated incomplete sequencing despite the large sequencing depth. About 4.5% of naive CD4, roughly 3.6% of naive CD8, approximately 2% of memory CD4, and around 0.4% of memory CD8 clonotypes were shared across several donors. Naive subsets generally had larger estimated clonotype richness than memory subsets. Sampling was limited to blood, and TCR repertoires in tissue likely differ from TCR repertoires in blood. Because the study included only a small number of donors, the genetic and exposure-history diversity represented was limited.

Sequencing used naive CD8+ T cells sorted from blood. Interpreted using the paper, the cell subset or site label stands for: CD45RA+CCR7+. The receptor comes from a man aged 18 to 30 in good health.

The CDR3 has the sequence CAWRRRQPPNYGYTF. The DNA sequence is given as TGTGCCTGGAGGAGGCGACAACCCCCTAACTATGGCTACACCTTC. The chain joins TRBV30 to TRBJ1-2; the D gene cannot be resolved reliably. Taken from cysteine to phenylalanine, the CDR3 has 15 residues. Just the 45-base CDR3 DNA is kept, in frame starting at base 1. The germline V gene (reference sequence) yields GTSNPN for CDR1 and SVGIG for CDR2. The germline ends are 14 bases apart after V is trimmed by 3 bases and J by 0 bases.